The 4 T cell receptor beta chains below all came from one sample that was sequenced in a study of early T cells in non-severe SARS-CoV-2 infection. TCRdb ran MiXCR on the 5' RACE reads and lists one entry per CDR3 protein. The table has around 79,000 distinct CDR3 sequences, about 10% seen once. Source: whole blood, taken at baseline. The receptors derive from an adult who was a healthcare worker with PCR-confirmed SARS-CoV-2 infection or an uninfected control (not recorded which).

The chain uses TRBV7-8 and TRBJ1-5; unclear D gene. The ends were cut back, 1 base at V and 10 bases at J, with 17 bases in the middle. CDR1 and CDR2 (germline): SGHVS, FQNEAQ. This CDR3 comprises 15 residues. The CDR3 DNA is TGTGCCAGCAGCTTAGTACGGCAGTTTGCCTCTCCCCAGCATTTT. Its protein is CASSLVRQFASPQHF.

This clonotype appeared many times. CDR3 nucleotide sequence: TGTGCCAGCAGTGTGGAGGGGGACAGCAATCAGCCCCAGCATTTT. Its protein product is CASSVEGDSNQPQHF. The chain employs TRBV2 and TRBJ1-5; D may be TRBD1 (6 bases). This CDR3 region has 15 residues. V lost 4 bases and J 1 base, leaving 11 bases between the germline ends. Germline values: CDR1 SNHLY, CDR2 FYNNEI.

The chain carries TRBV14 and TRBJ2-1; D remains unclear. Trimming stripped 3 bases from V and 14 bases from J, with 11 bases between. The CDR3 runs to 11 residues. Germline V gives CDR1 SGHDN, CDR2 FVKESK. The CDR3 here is CASSQGFVEFF. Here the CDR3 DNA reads TGTGCCAGCAGCCAGGGGTTTGTGGAGTTCTTC.

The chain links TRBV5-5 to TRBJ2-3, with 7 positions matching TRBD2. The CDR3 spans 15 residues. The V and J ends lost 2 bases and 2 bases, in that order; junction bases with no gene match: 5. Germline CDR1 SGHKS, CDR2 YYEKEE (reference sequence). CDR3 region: CASSFAGEITDTQYF. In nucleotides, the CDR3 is TGTGCCAGCAGCTTTGCGGGGGAAATCACAGATACGCAGTATTTT.